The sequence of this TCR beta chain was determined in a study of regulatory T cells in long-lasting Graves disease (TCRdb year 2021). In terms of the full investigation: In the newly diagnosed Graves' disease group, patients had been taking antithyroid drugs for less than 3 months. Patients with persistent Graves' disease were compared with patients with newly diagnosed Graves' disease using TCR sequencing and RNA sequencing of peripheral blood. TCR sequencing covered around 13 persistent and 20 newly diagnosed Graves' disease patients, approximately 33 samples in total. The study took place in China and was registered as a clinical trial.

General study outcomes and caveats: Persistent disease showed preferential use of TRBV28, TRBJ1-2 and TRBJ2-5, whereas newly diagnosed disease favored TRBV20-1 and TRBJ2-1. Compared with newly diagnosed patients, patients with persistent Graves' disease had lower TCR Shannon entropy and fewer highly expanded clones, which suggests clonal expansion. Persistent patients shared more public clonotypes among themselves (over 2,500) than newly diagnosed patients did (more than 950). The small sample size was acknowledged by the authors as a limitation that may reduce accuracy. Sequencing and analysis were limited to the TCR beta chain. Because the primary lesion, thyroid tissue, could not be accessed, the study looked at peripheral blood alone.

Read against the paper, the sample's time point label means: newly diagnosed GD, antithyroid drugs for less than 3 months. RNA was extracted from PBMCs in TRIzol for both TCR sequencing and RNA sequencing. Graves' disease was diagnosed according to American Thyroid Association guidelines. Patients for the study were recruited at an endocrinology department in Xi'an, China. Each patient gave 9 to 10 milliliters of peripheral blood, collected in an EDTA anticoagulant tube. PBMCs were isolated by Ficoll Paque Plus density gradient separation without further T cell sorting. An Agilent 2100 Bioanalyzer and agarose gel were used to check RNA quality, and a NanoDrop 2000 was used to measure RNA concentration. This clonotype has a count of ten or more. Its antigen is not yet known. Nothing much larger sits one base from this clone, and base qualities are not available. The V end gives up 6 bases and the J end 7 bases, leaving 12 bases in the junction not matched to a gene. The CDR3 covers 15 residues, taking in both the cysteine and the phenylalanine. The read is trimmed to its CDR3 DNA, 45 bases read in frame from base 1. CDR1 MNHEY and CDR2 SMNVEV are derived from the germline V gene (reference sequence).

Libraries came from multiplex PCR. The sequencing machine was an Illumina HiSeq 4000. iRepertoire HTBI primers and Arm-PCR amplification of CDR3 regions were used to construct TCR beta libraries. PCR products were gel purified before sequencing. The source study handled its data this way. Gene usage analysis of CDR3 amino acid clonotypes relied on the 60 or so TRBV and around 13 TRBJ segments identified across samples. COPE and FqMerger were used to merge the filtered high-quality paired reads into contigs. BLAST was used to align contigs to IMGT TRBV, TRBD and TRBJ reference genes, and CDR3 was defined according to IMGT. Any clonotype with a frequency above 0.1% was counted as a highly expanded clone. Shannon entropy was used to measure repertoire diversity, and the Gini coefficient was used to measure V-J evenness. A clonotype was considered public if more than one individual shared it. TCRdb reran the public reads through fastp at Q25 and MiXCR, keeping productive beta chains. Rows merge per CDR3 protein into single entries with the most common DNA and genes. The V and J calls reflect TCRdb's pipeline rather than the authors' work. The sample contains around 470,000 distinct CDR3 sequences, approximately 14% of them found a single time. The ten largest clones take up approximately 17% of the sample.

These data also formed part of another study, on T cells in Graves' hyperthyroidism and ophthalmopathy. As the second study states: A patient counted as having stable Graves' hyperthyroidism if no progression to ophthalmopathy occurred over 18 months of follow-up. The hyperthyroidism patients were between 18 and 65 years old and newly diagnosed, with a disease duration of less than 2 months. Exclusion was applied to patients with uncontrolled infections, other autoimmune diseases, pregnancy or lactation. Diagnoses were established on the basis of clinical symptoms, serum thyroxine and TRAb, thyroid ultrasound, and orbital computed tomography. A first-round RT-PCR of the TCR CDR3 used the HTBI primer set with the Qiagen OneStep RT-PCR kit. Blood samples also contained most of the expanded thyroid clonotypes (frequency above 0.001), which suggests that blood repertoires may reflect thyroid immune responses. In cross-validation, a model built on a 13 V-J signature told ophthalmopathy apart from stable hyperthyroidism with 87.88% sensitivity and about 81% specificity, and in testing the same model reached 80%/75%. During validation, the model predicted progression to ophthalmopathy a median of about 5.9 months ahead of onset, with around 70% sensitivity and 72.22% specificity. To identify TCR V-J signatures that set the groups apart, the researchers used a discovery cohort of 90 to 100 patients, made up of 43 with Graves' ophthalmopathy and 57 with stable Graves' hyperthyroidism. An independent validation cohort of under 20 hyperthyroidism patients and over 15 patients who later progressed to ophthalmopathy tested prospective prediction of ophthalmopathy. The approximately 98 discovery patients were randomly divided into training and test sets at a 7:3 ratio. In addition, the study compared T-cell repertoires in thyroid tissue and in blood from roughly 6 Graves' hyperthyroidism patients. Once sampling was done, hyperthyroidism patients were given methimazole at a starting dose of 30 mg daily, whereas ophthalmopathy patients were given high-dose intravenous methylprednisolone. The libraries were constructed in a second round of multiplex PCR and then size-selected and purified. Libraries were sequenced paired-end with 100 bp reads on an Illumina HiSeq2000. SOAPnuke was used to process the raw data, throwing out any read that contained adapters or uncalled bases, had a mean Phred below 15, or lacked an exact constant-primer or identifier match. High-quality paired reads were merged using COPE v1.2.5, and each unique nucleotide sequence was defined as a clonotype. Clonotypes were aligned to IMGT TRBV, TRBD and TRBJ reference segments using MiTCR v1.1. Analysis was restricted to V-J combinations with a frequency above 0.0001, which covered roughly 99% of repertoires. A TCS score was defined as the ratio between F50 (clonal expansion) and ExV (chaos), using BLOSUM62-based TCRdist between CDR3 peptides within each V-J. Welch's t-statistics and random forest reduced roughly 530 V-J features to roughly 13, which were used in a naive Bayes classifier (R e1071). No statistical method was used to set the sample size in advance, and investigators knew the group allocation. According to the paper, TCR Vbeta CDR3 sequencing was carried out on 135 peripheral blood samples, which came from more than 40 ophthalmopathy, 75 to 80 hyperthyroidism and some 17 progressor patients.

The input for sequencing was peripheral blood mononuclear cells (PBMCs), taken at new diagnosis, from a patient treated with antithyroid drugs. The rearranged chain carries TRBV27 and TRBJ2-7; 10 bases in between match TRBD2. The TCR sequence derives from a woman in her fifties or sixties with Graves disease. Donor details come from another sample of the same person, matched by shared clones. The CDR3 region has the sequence CASRASGRAGGEQYF. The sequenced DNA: TGTGCCAGCAGGGCAAGCGGGAGGGCCGGGGGGGAGCAGTACTTC.